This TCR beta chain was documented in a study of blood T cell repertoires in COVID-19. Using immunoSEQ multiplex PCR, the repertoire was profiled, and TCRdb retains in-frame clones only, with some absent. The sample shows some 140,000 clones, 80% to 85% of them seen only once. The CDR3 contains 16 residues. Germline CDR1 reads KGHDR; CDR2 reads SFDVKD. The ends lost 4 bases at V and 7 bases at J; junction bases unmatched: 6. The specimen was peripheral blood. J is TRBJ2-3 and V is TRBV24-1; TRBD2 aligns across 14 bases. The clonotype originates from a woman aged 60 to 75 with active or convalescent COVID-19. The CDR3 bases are TGTGCCACCAGTGACTCAGGACTAGCGGGGGGCAATACGCAGTATTTT. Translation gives CATSDSGLAGGNTQYF.